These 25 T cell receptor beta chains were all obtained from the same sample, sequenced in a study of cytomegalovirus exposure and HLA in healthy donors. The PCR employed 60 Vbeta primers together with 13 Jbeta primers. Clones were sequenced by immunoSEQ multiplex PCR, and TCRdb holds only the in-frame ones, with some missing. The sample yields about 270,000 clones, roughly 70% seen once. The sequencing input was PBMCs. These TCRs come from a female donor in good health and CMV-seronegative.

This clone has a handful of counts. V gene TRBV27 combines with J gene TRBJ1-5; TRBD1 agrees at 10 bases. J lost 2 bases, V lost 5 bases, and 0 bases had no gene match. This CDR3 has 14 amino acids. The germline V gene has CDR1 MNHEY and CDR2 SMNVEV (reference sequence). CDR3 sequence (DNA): TGTGCCAGCAGTGGGACAGGGGGCAATCAGCCCCAGCATTTT. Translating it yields CASSGTGGNQPQHF.

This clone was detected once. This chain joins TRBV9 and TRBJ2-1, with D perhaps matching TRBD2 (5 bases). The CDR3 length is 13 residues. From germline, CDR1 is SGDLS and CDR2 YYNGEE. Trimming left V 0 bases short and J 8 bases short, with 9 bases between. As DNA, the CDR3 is TGTGCCAGCAGCGTAGCTACGGGGTATGAGCAGTTCTTC. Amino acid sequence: CASSVATGYEQFF.

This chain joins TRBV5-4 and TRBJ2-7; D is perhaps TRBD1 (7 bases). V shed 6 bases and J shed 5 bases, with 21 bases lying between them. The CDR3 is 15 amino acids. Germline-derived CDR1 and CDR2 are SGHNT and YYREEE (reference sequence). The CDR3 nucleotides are TGTGCCAGCACCGGGGGTGAGGGGGCTAGCCACGAGCAGTACTTC. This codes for CASTGGEGASHEQYF. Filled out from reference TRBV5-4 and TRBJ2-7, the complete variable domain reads ETGVTQSPTHLIKTRGQQVTLRCSSQSGHNTVSWYQQALGQGPQFIFQYYREEENGRGNFPPRFSGLQFPNYSSELNVNALELDDSALYLCASTGGEGASHEQYFGPGTRLTVT.

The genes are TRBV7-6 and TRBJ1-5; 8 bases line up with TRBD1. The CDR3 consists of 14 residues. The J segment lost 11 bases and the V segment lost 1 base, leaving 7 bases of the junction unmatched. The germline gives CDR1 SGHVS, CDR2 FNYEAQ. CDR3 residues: CASSLEQGAVAQHF. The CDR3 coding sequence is TGTGCCAGCAGCTTAGAGCAGGGGGCGGTGGCCCAGCATTTT.

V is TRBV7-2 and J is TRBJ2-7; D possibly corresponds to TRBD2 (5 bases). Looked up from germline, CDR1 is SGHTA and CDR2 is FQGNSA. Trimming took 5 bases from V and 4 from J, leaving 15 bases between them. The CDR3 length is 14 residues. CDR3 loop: CASSPTSSGYEQYF. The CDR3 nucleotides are TGTGCCAGCAGCCCAACTTCGAGCGGTTACGAGCAGTACTTC. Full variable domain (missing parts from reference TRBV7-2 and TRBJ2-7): GAGVSQSPSNKVTEKGKDVELRCDPISGHTALYWYRQSLGQGLEFLIYFQGNSAPDKSGLPSDRFSAERTGGSVSTLTIQRTQQEDSAVYLCASSPTSSGYEQYFGPGTRLTVT.

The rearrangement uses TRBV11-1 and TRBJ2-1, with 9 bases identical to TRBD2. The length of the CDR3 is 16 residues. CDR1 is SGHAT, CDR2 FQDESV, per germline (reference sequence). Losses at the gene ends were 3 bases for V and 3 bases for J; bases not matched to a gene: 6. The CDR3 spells CASSLSGTSLYNEQFF. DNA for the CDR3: TGTGCCAGCAGCTTGTCTGGGACTAGCCTCTACAATGAGCAGTTCTTC.

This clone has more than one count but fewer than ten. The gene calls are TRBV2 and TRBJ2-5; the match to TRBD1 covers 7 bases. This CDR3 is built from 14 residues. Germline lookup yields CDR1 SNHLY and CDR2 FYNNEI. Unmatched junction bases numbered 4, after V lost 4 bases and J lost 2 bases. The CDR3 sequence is CASSVSGGQETQYF. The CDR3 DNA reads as TGTGCCAGCAGTGTCTCAGGGGGTCAAGAGACCCAGTACTTC.

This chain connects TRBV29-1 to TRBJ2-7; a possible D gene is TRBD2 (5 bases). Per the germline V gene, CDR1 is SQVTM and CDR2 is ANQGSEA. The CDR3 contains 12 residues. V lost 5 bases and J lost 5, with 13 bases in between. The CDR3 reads CSVRNHGNEQYF. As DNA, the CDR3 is TGCAGCGTTCGGAACCACGGGAACGAGCAGTACTTC.

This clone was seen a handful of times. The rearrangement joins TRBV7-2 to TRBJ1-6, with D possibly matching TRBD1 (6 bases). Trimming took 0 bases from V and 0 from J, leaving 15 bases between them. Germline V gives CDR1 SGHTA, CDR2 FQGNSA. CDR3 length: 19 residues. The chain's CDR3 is CASSLAHNRASSYNSPLHF. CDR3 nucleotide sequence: TGTGCCAGCAGCTTAGCGCACAACAGGGCGAGCTCCTATAATTCACCCCTCCACTTT.

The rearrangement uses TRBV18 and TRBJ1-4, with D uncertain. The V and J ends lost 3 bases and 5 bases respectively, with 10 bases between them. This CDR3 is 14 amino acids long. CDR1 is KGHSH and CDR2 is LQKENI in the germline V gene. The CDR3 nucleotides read TGTGCCAGCTCACCGGGCAGGCCGAATGAAAAACTGTTTTTT. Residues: CASSPGRPNEKLFF.

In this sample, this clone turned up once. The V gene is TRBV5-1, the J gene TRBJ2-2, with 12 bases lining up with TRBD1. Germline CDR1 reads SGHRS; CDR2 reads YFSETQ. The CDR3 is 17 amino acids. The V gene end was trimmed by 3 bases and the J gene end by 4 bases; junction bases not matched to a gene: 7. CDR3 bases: TGCGCCAGCAGCTATAGCCCGGGACAGGGGGCCACCGGGGAGCTGTTTTTT. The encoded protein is CASSYSPGQGATGELFF.

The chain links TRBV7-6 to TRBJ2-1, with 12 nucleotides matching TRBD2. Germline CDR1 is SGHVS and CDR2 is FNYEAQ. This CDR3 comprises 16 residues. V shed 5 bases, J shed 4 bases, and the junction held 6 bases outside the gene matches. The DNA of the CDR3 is TGTGCCAGCAGCCTTGCCGGGACTAGCGGGTACAATGAGCAGTTCTTC. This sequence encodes CASSLAGTSGYNEQFF.

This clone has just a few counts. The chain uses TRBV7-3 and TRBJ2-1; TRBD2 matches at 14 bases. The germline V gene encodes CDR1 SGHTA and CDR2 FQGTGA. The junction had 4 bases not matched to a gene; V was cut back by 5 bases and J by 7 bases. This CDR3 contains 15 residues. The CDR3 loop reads CASSLGLAGVNEQFF. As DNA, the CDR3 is TGTGCCAGCAGCCTGGGACTAGCGGGGGTGAATGAGCAGTTCTTC.

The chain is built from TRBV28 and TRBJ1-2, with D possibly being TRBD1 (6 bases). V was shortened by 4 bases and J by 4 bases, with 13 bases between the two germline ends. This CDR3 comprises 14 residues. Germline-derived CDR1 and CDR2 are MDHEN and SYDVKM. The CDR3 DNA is TGTGCCAGCAGTTGGACAGCTCTCCTCTATGGCTACACCTTC. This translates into CASSWTALLYGYTF.

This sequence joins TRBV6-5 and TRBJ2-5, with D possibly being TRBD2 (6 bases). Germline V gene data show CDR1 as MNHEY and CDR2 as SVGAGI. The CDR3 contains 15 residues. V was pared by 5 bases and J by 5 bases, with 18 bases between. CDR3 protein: CASSTIGGTWETQYF. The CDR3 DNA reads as TGTGCCAGCAGTACCATCGGCGGGACGTGGGAGACCCAGTACTTC.

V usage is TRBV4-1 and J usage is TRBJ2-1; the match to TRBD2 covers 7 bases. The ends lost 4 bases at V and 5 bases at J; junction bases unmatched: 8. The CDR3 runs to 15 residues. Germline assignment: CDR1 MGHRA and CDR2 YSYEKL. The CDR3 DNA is TGCGCCAGCAGCCTTACTAGCGCCATAAACAATGAGCAGTTCTTC. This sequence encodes CASSLTSAINNEQFF.

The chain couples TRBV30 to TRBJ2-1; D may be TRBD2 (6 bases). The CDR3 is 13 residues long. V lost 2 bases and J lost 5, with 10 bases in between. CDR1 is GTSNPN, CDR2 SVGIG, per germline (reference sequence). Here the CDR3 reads CAWSPGVDNEQFF. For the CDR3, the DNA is TGTGCCTGGAGTCCGGGAGTCGACAATGAGCAGTTCTTC.

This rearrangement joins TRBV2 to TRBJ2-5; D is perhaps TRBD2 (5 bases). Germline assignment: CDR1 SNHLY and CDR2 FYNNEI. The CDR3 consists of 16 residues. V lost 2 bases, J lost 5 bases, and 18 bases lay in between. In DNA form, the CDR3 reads TGTGCCAGCAGTGAAAGAGGAGGCCGAGTGTGGGAGACCCAGTACTTC. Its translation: CASSERGGRVWETQYF.

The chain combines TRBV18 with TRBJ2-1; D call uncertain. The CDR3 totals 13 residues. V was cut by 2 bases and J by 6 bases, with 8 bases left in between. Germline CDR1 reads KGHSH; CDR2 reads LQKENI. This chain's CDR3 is CASSPNFGNEQFF. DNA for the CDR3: TGTGCCAGCTCACCAAACTTTGGCAATGAGCAGTTCTTC.

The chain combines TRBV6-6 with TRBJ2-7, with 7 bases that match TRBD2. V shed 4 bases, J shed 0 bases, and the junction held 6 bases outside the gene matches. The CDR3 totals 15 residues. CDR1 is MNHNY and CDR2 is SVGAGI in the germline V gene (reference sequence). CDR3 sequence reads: CASSSAPSGSYEQYF. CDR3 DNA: TGTGCCAGCAGTTCGGCCCCTAGCGGCTCCTACGAGCAGTACTTC.

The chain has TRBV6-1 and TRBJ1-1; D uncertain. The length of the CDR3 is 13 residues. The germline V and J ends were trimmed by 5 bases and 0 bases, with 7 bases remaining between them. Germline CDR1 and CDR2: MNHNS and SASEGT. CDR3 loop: CASSSYMNTEAFF. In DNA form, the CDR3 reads TGTGCCAGCAGTTCATACATGAACACTGAAGCTTTCTTT.

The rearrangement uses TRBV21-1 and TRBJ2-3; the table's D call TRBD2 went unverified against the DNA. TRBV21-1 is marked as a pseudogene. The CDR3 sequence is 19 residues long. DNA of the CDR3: TGTGCCCCTCCAAGCCGGCCGCGGGAGGGAACCAGAACCACAGATACGCAGTATTTT. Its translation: CAPPSRPREGTRTTDTQYF.

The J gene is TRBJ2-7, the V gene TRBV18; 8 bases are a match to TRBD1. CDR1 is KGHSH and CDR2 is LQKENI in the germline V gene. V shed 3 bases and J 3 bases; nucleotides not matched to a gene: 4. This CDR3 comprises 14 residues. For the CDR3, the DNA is TGTGCCAGCTCACCCCAGGGGGCGGGCTACGAGCAGTACTTC. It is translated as CASSPQGAGYEQYF.

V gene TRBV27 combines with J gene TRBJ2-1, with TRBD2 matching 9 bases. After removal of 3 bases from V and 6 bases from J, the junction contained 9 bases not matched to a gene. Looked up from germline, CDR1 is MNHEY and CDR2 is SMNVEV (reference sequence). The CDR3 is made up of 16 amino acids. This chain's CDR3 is CASSLLTSGPTNEQFF. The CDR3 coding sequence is TGTGCCAGCAGTTTGCTGACTAGCGGACCAACCAATGAGCAGTTCTTC.

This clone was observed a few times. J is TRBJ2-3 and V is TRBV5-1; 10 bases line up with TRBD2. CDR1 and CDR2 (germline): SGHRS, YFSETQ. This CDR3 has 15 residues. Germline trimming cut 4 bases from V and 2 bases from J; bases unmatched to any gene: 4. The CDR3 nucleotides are TGCGCCAGCAGCACTAGCGGGGAAACCACAGATACGCAGTATTTT. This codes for CASSTSGETTDTQYF.